The 30 T cell receptor beta chains below all came from one sample that was sequenced in a study of blood T cells in healthy people across ages. Combining a sample-barcoded 5' primer with a J-beta primer mix, a second PCR ran for 7 to 11 cycles. TCRdb re-called the 5' RACE reads through MiXCR, storing one row per CDR3 protein. Seen here are 800,000 or so distinct CDR3 sequences, 20% to 30% observed once, and the top ten hold under 4.5%. The same sample was also used in a study of T cells of mothers and their children.

Sequencing was carried out using blood. These receptors were taken from a boy younger than 18 in good health.

This clonotype was counted a few times. This rearrangement joins TRBV9 to TRBJ2-1, with D possibly being TRBD2 (5 bases). CDR3 length equals 15 residues. In germline, CDR1 is SGDLS, CDR2 YYNGEE. V was trimmed by 0 bases and J by 0 bases, leaving 7 bases between them. This chain's CDR3 is CASSVESGSYNEQFF. CDR3 coding DNA: TGTGCCAGCAGCGTAGAAAGCGGCTCCTACAATGAGCAGTTCTTC.

This clonotype showed up just a few times. The chain combines TRBV4-3 with TRBJ1-1; no definite D call. The germline CDR1 and CDR2 sequences are LGHNA and YSLEER. The V and J ends lost 1 base and 3 bases respectively, with 9 bases between them. The CDR3 is 14 amino acids. CDR3 DNA: TGCGCCAGCAGCCAAGGACTGCGGGACACTGAAGCTTTCTTT. Translating it yields CASSQGLRDTEAFF.

This clonotype has just a few counts. This chain joins TRBV6-2 or TRBV6-3 and TRBJ2-7; maybe TRBD2 (5 bases). Germline CDR1 MNHEY, CDR2 SVGEGT. The CDR3 totals 13 residues. Trimming removed 9 bases at V and 3 bases at J, with 15 bases between. The CDR3 loop is CARRETVNYEQYF. CDR3 bases: TGTGCCAGGAGGGAGACGGTAAACTACGAGCAGTACTTC.

This clonotype came up a few times. This rearrangement joins TRBV2 to TRBJ2-5; the match to TRBD1 covers 8 bases. Germline-derived CDR1 and CDR2 are SNHLY and FYNNEI. The CDR3 is 11 residues long. J was trimmed by 10 bases and V by 6 bases; bases with no gene match: 4. The CDR3 loop is CASRGQEDQYF. In DNA, the CDR3 is TGTGCCAGCAGGGGACAGGAGGACCAGTACTTC.

This clonotype came up a few times. The CDR3 DNA reads TGTGCCAGCAGCTCCGGGACTAGCGGGAGTCATTCGGAGACCCAGTACTTC. Residues: CASSSGTSGSHSETQYF. The chain carries TRBV7-6 and TRBJ2-5; TRBD2 matches at 14 bases. The germline V gene encodes CDR1 SGHVS and CDR2 FNYEAQ. The ends lost 4 bases at V and 5 bases at J; junction bases unmatched: 9. This CDR3 has 17 amino acids.

This chain uses TRBV6-1 with TRBJ1-1; 7 nucleotides agree with TRBD1. The V and J ends lost 8 bases and 6 bases, in that order; junction bases with no gene match: 9. The germline CDR1 and CDR2 sequences are MNHNS and SASEGT. The CDR3 is made up of 13 amino acids. The CDR3 spells CASSTGDRAEAFF. The DNA for the CDR3 is TGTGCCAGCTCCACAGGGGATCGCGCTGAAGCTTTCTTT.

This clonotype was seen only a few times. The chain links TRBV7-2 to TRBJ2-5, with D unresolved. CDR3 size: 13 residues. Germline V gene sequence: CDR1 SGHTA, CDR2 FQGNSA. Trimming left V 5 bases short and J 2 bases short, with 9 bases between. CDR3 DNA sequence: TGTGCCAGCAGCCGGCGGCGTCAAGAGACCCAGTACTTC. As protein: CASSRRRQETQYF.

A few counts support this clonotype. This chain links TRBV19 with TRBJ2-2; TRBD2 aligns across 12 bases. CDR1 and CDR2 (germline): LNHDA, SQIVND (reference sequence). This CDR3 is 17 amino acids long. The V segment lost 3 bases and the J segment 4 bases; nucleotides outside the gene matches: 6. Written as DNA, the CDR3 is TGTGCCAGTAGTATTGCTAGCGGGGGGGCCTTCACCGGGGAGCTGTTTTTT. It yields the protein CASSIASGGAFTGELFF. The whole variable domain, filled in from reference TRBV19 and TRBJ2-2, reads DGGITQSPKYLFRKEGQNVTLSCEQNLNHDAMYWYRQDPGQGLRLIYYSQIVNDFQKGDIAEGYSVSREKKESFPLTVTSAQKNPTAFYLCASSIASGGAFTGELFFGEGSRLTVL.

This clonotype has a handful of counts. The V gene is TRBV4-2, the J gene TRBJ2-5; the match to TRBD1 covers 9 bases. This CDR3 is 16 amino acids long. Trimming at V came to 3 bases and at J to 1 base, leaving 6 bases not matched to a gene. The germline gives CDR1 LGHNA, CDR2 YNFKEQ. The CDR3 spells CASSHVGQGIQETQYF. The CDR3 DNA follows: TGTGCCAGCAGCCACGTTGGACAGGGGATCCAAGAGACCCAGTACTTC.

This clonotype was found a few times. V and J are TRBV4-2 and TRBJ2-7, with 8 positions matching TRBD1. Per germline, CDR1 LGHNA and CDR2 YNFKEQ. After removal of 0 bases from V and 3 bases from J, the junction contained 4 bases not matched to a gene. The CDR3 is 15 amino acids. The DNA of the CDR3 is TGTGCCAGCAGCCAAGAGACAGGGGCCATCTACGAGCAGTACTTC. It encodes CASSQETGAIYEQYF.

The V and J genes are TRBV9 and TRBJ2-4; D is ambiguous. Germline V gives CDR1 SGDLS, CDR2 YYNGEE. Trimming took 2 bases from V and 10 from J, leaving 16 bases between them. The CDR3 consists of 14 residues. The CDR3 here is CASSVAIMGGIQYF. The CDR3 bases are TGTGCCAGCAGCGTGGCCATTATGGGCGGAATTCAGTACTTC.

The rearrangement uses TRBV9 and TRBJ2-1; 9 bases fit TRBD2. The CDR3 is made up of 15 amino acids. With 0 bases clipped from V and 8 bases from J, the junction kept 6 bases outside the gene matches. Germline loops: CDR1 SGDLS, CDR2 YYNGEE. The CDR3 nucleotides are TGTGCCAGCAGCGTAGTCGGCGGGGGGGCCGATGAGCAGTTCTTC. Translating it yields CASSVVGGGADEQFF. The complete variable domain, with remaining parts taken from reference TRBV9 and TRBJ2-1, reads DSGVTQTPKHLITATGQRVTLRCSPRSGDLSVYWYQQSLDQGLQFLIQYYNGEERAKGNILERFSAQQFPDLHSELNLSSLELGDSALYFCASSVVGGGADEQFFGPGTRLTVL.

This clonotype was observed a handful of times. The chain links TRBV11-2 to TRBJ2-5; either TRBD1 or TRBD2 may supply D (5 bases each). The CDR3 has 20 residues. Trimming cost V 2 bases and J 0 bases, with 25 bases left between them. In germline, CDR1 is SGHAT, CDR2 FQNNGV. CDR3 residues: CASSLQGAPSLNKYQETQYF. The CDR3 nucleotides read TGTGCCAGCAGCTTACAGGGAGCCCCATCCCTCAACAAGTACCAAGAGACCCAGTACTTC.

V usage is TRBV7-9 and J usage is TRBJ2-5; the match to TRBD2 covers 10 bases. TRBJ2-7 explains the end of the DNA better; the J call may be wrong. This CDR3 is 15 amino acids long. The germline gives CDR1 SEHNR, CDR2 FQNEAQ (reference sequence). The CDR3, as DNA: TGTGCCAGCAGCTTCCCTAGCGGGAGCGTCTACGAGCAGTACTTC. This gives the protein CASSFPSGSVYEQYF.

This chain uses TRBV28 with TRBJ2-6; tentative D call: TRBD1 (6 bases). CDR1 is MDHEN, CDR2 SYDVKM, per germline. V was cut by 6 bases and J by 2 bases, with 11 bases left in between. The CDR3 length is 15 residues. Here the CDR3 DNA reads TGTGCCAGCAGACTAGGGGGAGCTGGGGCCAACGTCCTGACTTTC. This encodes CASRLGGAGANVLTF.

This sequence joins TRBV6-6 and TRBJ1-2; TRBD1 is a possible D gene (6 bases). The CDR3 has 15 residues. V lost 6 bases and J 2 bases, leaving 16 bases between the germline ends. The germline CDR1 and CDR2 sequences are MNHNY and SVGAGI (reference sequence). CDR3 sequence: CASSSTTGINYGYTF. CDR3 in DNA: TGTGCCAGCAGCTCCACCACAGGGATCAACTATGGCTACACCTTC.

This chain joins TRBV12-3 or TRBV12-4 and TRBJ2-3; either TRBD1 or TRBD2 may supply D (7 bases each). Trimming removed 0 bases at V and 4 bases at J, with 11 bases between. This CDR3 spans 15 amino acids. The CDR3 here is CASSLAAGGADTQYF. CDR3 sequence (DNA): TGTGCCAGCAGTTTAGCGGCAGGGGGGGCAGATACGCAGTATTTT.

This clonotype was counted ten times or more. The V call is TRBV18, the J call TRBJ2-5, with D perhaps being TRBD1 or TRBD2 (5 bases each). CDR3 length equals 15 residues. The V end lost 6 bases, the J end lost 5 bases, and 19 bases lay between the germline ends. Germline CDR1 reads KGHSH; CDR2 reads LQKENI. The CDR3 DNA follows: TGTGCCAGCTCCCGAGGCCAGACTGAGGGGGAGACCCAGTACTTC. This gives the protein CASSRGQTEGETQYF.

This clonotype came up a few times. The chain combines TRBV27 with TRBJ1-4; 7 bases agree with TRBD1. Germline V gene lookup returns CDR1 MNHEY and CDR2 SMNVEV (reference sequence). V shed 6 bases, J shed 5 bases, and the junction held 9 bases outside the gene matches. CDR3 length: 15 residues. CDR3 in amino acids: CASSPYRDRNEKLFF. The CDR3 DNA follows: TGTGCCAGCAGCCCGTACCGGGACAGAAATGAAAAACTGTTTTTT.

The chain carries TRBV13 and TRBJ1-2; no definite D call. Per germline, CDR1 PRHDT and CDR2 FYEKMQ (reference sequence). The length of the CDR3 is 12 residues. V was clipped by 0 bases and J by 5 bases, with 4 bases between them. The CDR3 protein is CASSLGQYGYTF. The CDR3 nucleotides are TGTGCCAGCAGCTTAGGCCAGTATGGCTACACCTTC.

The table lists this clonotype with a few counts. The V gene is TRBV7-2, the J gene TRBJ2-5; TRBD2 matches at 8 bases. V shed 1 base, J shed 4 bases, and the junction held 8 bases outside the gene matches. Germline CDR1 and CDR2: SGHTA and FQGNSA. This CDR3 is 16 amino acids long. The CDR3 region has the DNA TGTGCCAGCAGCTTAGGAATTGCCGGGAGGGGAGAGACCCAGTACTTC. Translation gives CASSLGIAGRGETQYF.

This clonotype has a handful of counts. This rearrangement joins TRBV29-1 to TRBJ2-3; D not certain. CDR1 and CDR2 (germline): SQVTM, ANQGSEA. The CDR3 runs to 11 residues. Trimming took 7 bases from V and 6 from J, leaving 11 bases between them. CDR3 DNA sequence: TGCAGCGGCGTTAGTTATGATACGCAGTATTTT. Translated: CSGVSYDTQYF.

The chain uses TRBV9 and TRBJ2-3, with D perhaps TRBD1 (5 bases). V was shortened by 1 base and J by 4 bases, with 22 bases between the two germline ends. CDR3 size: 18 residues. The germline V gene encodes CDR1 SGDLS and CDR2 YYNGEE. This CDR3 reads CASSVQGGWSDSADTQYF. The CDR3 DNA sequence: TGTGCCAGCAGCGTACAAGGTGGGTGGTCCGACAGCGCAGATACGCAGTATTTT.

The V and J genes are TRBV29-1 and TRBJ1-1, with a tentative D call TRBD1 (5 bases). CDR3 length: 15 residues. Germline values: CDR1 SQVTM, CDR2 ANQGSEA. Trimming cost V 1 base and J 0 bases, with 12 bases left between them. DNA for the CDR3: TGCAGCGTTGAAGTGGGGACGGCCCTGAACACTGAAGCTTTCTTT. This encodes CSVEVGTALNTEAFF.

This clonotype appeared many times. J is TRBJ2-7 and V is TRBV18; 10 bases align to TRBD1. CDR1 is KGHSH, CDR2 LQKENI, per germline. With V trimmed by 0 bases and J by 4 bases, 3 bases remained unmatched. This CDR3 is 15 amino acids long. DNA of the CDR3: TGTGCCAGCTCACCACCTGGGACAGGGGATTACGAGCAGTACTTC. This translates into CASSPPGTGDYEQYF.

This clonotype was seen a few times. The CDR3 DNA is TGTGCCAGCAGCCTACAGGGGGGGGACTATGGCTACACCTTC. Amino acids: CASSLQGGDYGYTF. The rearrangement uses TRBV3-1 and TRBJ1-2; 8 bases are shared with TRBD1. The CDR3 is 14 amino acids. Losses at the gene ends were 4 bases for V and 3 bases for J; bases not matched to a gene: 4. The germline V gene has CDR1 LGHDT and CDR2 YNNKEL (reference sequence). The entire variable domain, with the rest obtained from reference TRBV3-1 and TRBJ1-2, is as follows: DTAVSQTPKYLVTQMGNDKSIKCEQNLGHDTMYWYKQDSKKFLKIMFSYNNKELIINETVPNRFSPKSPDKAHLNLHINSLELGDSAVYFCASSLQGGDYGYTFGSGTRLTVV.

Concerning this clonotype itself: A read error may produce the germline difference seen at one junction end. J is TRBJ2-5 and V is TRBV29-1; a possible D gene is TRBD1 (6 bases). The CDR3 sequence is 9 residues long. CDR1 is SQVTM and CDR2 is ANQGSEA in the germline V gene. In DNA form, the CDR3 reads TGCAGCGTTTCGGACAGTCTGCACTTC. It is translated as CSVSDSLHF.

This clonotype was observed a few times. V and J are TRBV6-5 and TRBJ2-3; weak D call: TRBD1 (5 bases). The CDR3 extends over 15 amino acids. V was trimmed by 6 bases and J by 6 bases, leaving 19 bases between them. CDR1 and CDR2 from the germline V gene are MNHEY and SVGAGI. The CDR3 protein is CASSQTKGRVDTQYF. Written as DNA, the CDR3 is TGTGCCAGCAGCCAAACCAAGGGGCGAGTGGATACGCAGTATTTT.

A few counts support this clonotype. The chain employs TRBV28 and TRBJ2-1; either TRBD1 or TRBD2 may supply D (5 bases each). Between the trimmed V and J ends, which lost 7 bases and 7 bases, there was a span of 23 bases. CDR1 and CDR2 (germline): MDHEN, SYDVKM. CDR3 length equals 16 residues. The CDR3 DNA sequence: TGTGCCAGCAATCGACCCCTTGGCAGGGACCTAAATGAGCAGTTCTTC. As protein: CASNRPLGRDLNEQFF.

The J gene is TRBJ2-7, the V gene TRBV9; D perhaps matches TRBD1 (7 bases). The V end lost 3 bases, the J end lost 2 bases, and 15 bases lay between the germline ends. CDR3 length: 15 amino acids. The V gene's germline CDR1 is SGDLS and CDR2 YYNGEE. CDR3 sequence: CASSAQTGTPYEQYF. The CDR3 DNA is TGTGCCAGCAGCGCCCAGACAGGGACTCCCTACGAGCAGTACTTC. The full variable domain, completed using reference TRBV9 and TRBJ2-7, is DSGVTQTPKHLITATGQRVTLRCSPRSGDLSVYWYQQSLDQGLQFLIQYYNGEERAKGNILERFSAQQFPDLHSELNLSSLELGDSALYFCASSAQTGTPYEQYFGPGTRLTVT.